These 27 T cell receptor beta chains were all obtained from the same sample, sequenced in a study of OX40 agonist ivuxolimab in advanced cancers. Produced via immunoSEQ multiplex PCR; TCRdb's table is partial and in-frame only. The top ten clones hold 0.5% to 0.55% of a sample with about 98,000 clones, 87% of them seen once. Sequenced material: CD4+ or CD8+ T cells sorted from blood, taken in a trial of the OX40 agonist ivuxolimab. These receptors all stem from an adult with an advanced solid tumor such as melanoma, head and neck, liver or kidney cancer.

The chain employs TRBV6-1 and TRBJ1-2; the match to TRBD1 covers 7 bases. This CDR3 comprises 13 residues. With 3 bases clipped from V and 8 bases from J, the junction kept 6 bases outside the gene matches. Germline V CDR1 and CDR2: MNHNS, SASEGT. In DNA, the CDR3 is TGTGCCAGCAGTGAGGAGGGGGCTCGAGGCTACACCTTC. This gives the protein CASSEEGARGYTF.

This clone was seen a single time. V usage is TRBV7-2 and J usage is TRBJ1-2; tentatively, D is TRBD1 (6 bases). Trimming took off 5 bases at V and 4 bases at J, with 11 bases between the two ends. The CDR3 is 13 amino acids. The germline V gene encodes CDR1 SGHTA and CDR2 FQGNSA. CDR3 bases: TGTGCCAGCAGCCCCGGACAGACCTATGGCTACACCTTC. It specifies CASSPGQTYGYTF.

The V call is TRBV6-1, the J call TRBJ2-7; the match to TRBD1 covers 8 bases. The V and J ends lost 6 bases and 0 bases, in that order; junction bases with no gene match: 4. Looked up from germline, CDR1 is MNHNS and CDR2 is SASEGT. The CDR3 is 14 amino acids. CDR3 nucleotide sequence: TGTGCCAGCAGCCGGACAGGGATCTCCTACGAGCAGTACTTC. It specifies CASSRTGISYEQYF.

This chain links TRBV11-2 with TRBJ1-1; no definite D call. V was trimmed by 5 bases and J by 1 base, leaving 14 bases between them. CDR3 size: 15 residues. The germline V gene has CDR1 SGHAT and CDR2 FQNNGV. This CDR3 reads CASSIPGRRNTEAFF. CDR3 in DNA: TGTGCCAGCAGCATACCCGGGCGGAGGAACACTGAAGCTTTCTTT.

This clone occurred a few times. CDR3 in DNA: TGTGCCAGCAGCCTCTCAGGGCCCTATGGCTACACCTTC. Encoded protein: CASSLSGPYGYTF. V gene TRBV5-4 combines with J gene TRBJ1-2; TRBD1 might be the D (5 bases). The CDR3 spans 13 residues. Germline values: CDR1 SGHNT, CDR2 YYREEE (reference sequence). Deletions cut 4 bases from V and 4 bases from J, with 11 bases between.

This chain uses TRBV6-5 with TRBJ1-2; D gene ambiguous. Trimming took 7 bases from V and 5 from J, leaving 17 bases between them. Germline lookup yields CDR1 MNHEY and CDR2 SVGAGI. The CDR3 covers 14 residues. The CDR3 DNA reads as TGTGCCAGCAAGAGGCAGCCTTTAGGATATGGCTACACCTTC. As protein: CASKRQPLGYGYTF.

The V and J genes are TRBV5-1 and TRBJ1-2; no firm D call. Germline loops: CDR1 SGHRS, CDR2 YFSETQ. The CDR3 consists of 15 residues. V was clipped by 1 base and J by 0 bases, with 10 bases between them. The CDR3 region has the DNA TGCGCCAGCAGCTTGTCGGGCAGCACTAACTATGGCTACACCTTC. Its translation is CASSLSGSTNYGYTF.

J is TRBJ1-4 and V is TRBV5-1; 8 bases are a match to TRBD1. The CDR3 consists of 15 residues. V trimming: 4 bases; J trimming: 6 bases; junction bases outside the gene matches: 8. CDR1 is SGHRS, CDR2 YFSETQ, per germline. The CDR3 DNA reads TGCGCCAGCAGCCCTCAGGGGGCCCGTCATGAAAAACTGTTTTTT. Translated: CASSPQGARHEKLFF.

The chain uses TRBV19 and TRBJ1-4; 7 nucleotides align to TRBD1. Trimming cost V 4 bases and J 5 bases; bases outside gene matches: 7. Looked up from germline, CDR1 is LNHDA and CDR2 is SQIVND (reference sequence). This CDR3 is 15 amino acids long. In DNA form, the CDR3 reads TGTGCCAGTAGTACCCAGGGGGTCCTGAATGAAAAACTGTTTTTT. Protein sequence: CASSTQGVLNEKLFF.

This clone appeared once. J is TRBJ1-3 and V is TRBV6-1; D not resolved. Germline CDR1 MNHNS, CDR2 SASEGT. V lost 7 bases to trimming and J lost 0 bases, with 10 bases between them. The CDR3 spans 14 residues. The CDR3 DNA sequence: TGTGCCAGCAAGGTGCAGCTCTCTGGAAACACCATATATTTT. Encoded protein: CASKVQLSGNTIYF.

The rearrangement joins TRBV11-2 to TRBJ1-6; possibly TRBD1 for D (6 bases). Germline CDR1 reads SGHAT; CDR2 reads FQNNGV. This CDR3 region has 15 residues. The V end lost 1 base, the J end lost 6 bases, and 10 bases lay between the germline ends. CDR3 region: CASSLARTVNSPLHF. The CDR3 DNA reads TGTGCCAGCAGCTTAGCTAGGACAGTTAATTCACCCCTCCACTTT.

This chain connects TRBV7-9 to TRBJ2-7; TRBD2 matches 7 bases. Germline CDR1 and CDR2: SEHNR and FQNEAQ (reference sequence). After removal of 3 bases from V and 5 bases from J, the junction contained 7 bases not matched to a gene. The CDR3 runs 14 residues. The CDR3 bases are TGTGCCAGCAGCTTTAGTGGGGGGGACGACGAGCAGTACTTC. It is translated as CASSFSGGDDEQYF.

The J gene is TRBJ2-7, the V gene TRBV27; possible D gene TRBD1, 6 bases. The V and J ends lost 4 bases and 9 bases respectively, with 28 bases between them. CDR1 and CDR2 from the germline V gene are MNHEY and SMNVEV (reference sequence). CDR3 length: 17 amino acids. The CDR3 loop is CASSSLQGSLSSARQYF. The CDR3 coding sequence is TGTGCCAGCAGTTCGCTCCAGGGGTCGCTAAGTTCCGCGAGGCAGTACTTC.

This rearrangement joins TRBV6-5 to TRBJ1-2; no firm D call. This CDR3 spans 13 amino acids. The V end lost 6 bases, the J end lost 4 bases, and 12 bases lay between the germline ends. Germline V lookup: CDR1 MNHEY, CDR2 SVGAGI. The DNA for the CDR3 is TGTGCCAGCAGCCGCGGCTCACGCTATGGCTACACCTTC. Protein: CASSRGSRYGYTF.

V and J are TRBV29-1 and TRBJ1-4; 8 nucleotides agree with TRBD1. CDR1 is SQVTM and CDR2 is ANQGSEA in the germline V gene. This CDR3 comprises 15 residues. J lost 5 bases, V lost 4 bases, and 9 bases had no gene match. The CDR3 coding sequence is TGCAGCGTTGGGGGGGACAGGATCGACAATGAAAAACTGTTTTTT. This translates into CSVGGDRIDNEKLFF.

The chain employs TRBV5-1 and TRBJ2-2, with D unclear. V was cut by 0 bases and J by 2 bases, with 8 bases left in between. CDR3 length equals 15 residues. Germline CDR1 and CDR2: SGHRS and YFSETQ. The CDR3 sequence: CASSLAASNTGELFF. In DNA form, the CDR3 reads TGCGCCAGCAGCTTGGCCGCCAGCAACACCGGGGAGCTGTTTTTT.

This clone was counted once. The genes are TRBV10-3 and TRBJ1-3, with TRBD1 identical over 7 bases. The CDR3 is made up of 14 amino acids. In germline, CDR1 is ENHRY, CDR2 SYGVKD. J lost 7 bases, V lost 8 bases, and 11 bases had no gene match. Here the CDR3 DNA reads TGTGCCATCTCTGACAGGGAGGTATTGAACACCATATATTTT. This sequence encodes CAISDREVLNTIYF.

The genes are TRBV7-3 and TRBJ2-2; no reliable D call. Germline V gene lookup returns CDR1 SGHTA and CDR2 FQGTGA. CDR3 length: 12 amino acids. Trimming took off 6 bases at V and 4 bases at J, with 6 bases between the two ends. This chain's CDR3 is CASRRTTGELFF. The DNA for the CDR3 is TGTGCCAGCAGACGTACCACCGGGGAGCTGTTTTTT.

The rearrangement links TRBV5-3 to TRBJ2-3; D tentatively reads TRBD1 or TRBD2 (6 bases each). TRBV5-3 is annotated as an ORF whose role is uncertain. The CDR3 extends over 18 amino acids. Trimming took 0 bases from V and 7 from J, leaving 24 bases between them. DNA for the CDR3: TGTGCCAGAAGCTTGGTTCTGGGGGGCAGAGTGGCAGGATATACGCAGTATTTT. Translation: CARSLVLGGRVAGYTQYF.

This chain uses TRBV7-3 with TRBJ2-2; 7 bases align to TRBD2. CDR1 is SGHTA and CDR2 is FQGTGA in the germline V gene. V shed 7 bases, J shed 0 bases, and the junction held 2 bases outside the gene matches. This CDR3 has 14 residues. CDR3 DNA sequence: TGTGCCAGCAAAGCGGGGCCGAACACCGGGGAGCTGTTTTTT. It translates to CASKAGPNTGELFF.

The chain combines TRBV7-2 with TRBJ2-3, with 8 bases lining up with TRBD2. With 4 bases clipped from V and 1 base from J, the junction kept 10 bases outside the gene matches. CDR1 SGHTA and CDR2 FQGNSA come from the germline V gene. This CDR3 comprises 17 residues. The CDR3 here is CASSSVSGGWGTDTQYF. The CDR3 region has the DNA TGTGCCAGCAGCTCGGTCTCGGGGGGGTGGGGCACAGATACGCAGTATTTT.

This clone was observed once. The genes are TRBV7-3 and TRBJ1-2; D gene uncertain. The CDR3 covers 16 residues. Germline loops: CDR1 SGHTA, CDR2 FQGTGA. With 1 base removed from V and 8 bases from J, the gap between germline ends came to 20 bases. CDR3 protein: CASSLMAGFSRGGYTF. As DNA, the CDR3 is TGTGCCAGCAGCTTAATGGCGGGCTTTTCCCGAGGCGGCTACACCTTC.

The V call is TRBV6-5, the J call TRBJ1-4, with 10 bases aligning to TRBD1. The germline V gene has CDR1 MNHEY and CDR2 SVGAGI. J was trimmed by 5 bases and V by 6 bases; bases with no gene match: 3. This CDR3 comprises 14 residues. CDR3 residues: CASRTGQGNEKLFF. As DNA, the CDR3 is TGTGCCAGCAGGACGGGACAGGGGAATGAAAAACTGTTTTTT.

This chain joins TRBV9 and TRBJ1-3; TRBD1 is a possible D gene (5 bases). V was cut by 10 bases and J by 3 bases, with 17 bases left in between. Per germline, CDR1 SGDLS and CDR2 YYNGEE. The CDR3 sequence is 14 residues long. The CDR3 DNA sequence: TGTGCCTCCAGGGATGAGGCCGGTGGAAACACCATATATTTT. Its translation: CASRDEAGGNTIYF.

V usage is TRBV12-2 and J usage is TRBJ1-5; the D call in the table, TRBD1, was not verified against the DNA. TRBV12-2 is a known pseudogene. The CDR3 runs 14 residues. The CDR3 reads CASRFGQGPQPQHF. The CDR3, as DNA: TGTGCAAGTCGCTTTGGACAGGGCCCCCAGCCCCAGCATTTT.

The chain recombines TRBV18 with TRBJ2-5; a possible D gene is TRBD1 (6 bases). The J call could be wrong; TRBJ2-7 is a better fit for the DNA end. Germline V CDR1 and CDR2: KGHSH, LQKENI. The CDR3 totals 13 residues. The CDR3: CASSPRTAYEQYF. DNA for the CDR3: TGTGCCAGCTCACCCAGGACAGCCTACGAGCAGTACTTC.

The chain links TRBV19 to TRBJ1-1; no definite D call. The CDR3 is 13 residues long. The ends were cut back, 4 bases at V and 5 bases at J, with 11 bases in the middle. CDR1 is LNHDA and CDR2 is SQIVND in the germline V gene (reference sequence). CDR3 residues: CASSNSPATEAFF. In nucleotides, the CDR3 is TGTGCCAGTAGTAACTCTCCAGCAACTGAAGCTTTCTTT.